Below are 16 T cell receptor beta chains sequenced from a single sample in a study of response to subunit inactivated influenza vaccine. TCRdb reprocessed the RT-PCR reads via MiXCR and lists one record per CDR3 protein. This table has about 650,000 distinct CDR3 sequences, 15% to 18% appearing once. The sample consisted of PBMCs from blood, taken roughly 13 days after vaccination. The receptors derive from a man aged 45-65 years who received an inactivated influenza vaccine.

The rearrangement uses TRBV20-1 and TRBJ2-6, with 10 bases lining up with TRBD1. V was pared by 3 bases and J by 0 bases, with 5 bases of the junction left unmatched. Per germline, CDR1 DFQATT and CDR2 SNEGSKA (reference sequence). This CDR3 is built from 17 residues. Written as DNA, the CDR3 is TGCAGTGCTAGCCAGGGACAGGGGTTCTCTGGGGCCAACGTCCTGACTTTC. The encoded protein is CSASQGQGFSGANVLTF.

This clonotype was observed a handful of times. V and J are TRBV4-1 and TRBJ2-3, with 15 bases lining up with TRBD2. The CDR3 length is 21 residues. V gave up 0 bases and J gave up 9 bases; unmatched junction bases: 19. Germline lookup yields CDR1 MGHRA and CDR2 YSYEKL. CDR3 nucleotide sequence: TGCGCCAGCAGCCAAGAAGAGCTACGGACTAGCGGGGGGGCCGGTCGGGTAACGCAGTATTTT. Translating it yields CASSQEELRTSGGAGRVTQYF.

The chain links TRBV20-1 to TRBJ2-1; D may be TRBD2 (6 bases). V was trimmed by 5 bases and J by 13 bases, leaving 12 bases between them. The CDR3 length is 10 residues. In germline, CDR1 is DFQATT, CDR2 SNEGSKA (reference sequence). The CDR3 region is CSAVEGRQFF. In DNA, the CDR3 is TGCAGTGCTGTGGAGGGCCGTCAGTTCTTC.

As DNA, the CDR3 is TGCGCCAGCAGCTTGGACGGCCGGGGCCAAAGGGATCAGCCCCAGCATTTT. As protein: CASSLDGRGQRDQPQHF. The chain uses TRBV5-1 and TRBJ1-5; possibly TRBD1 for D (5 bases). The length of the CDR3 is 17 residues. Germline CDR1 and CDR2: SGHRS and YFSETQ. V was shortened by 0 bases and J by 5 bases, with 18 bases between the two germline ends.

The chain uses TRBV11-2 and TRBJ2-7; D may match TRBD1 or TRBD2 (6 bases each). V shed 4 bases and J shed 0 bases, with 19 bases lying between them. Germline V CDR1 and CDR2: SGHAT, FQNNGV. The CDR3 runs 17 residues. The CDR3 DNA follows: TGTGCCAGCAGCTCCCTGCAGGGGCCGACTAGCTCCTACGAGCAGTACTTC. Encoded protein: CASSSLQGPTSSYEQYF.

DNA for the CDR3: TGTGCCAGCAGTAAAGGCGGGTATAATTCACCCCTCCACTTT. It is translated as CASSKGGYNSPLHF. The V call is TRBV7-2, the J call TRBJ1-6; the D is unclear. The CDR3 covers 14 residues. The V end lost 6 bases, the J end lost 4 bases, and 10 bases lay between the germline ends. Per the germline V gene, CDR1 is SGHTA and CDR2 is FQGNSA.

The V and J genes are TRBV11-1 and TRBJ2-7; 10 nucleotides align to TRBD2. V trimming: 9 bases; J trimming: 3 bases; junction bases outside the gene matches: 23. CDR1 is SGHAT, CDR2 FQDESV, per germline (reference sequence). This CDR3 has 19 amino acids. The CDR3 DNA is TGTGCCAGTATATTATTCTCACGTAGGGCTAGCGGGAGTTTCTACGAGCAGTACTTC. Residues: CASILFSRRASGSFYEQYF.

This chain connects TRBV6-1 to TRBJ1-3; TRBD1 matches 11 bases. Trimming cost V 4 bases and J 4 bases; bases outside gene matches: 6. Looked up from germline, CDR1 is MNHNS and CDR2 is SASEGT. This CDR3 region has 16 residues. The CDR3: CASSAGQGAQGNTIYF. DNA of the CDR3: TGTGCCAGCAGTGCTGGACAGGGGGCACAAGGAAACACCATATATTTT.

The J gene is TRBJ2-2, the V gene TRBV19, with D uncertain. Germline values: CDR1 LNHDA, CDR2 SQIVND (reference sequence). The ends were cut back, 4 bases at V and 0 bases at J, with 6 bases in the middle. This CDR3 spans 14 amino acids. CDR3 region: CASSKLSNTGELFF. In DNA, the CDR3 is TGTGCCAGTAGTAAGCTCTCGAACACCGGGGAGCTGTTTTTT. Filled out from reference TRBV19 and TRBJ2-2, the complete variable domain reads DGGITQSPKYLFRKEGQNVTLSCEQNLNHDAMYWYRQDPGQGLRLIYYSQIVNDFQKGDIAEGYSVSREKKESFPLTVTSAQKNPTAFYLCASSKLSNTGELFFGEGSRLTVL.

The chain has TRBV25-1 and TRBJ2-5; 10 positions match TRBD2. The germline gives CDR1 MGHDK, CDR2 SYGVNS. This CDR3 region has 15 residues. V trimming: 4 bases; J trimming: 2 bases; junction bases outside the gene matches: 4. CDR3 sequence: CASSVLAGVQETQYF. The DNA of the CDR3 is TGTGCCAGCAGTGTGCTAGCGGGGGTGCAAGAGACCCAGTACTTC.

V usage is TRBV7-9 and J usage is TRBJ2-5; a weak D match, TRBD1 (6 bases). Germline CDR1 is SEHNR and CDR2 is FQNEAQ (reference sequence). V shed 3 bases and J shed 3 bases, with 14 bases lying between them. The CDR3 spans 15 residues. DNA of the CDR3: TGTGCCAGCAGCTTGTGGGACAACTTAAAAGAGACCCAGTACTTC. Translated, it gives CASSLWDNLKETQYF.

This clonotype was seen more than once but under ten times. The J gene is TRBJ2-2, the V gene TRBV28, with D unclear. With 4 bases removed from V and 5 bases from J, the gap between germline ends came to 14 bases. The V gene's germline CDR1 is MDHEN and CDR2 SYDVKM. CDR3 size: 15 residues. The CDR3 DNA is TGTGCCAGCAGTTCTACCGCGAGAGCGACCGGGGAGCTGTTTTTT. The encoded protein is CASSSTARATGELFF.

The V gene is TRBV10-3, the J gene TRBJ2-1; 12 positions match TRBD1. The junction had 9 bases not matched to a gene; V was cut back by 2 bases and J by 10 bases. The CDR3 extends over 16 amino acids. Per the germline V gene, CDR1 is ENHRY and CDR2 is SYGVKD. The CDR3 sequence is CAISELPGQGAREQFF. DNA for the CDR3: TGTGCCATCAGTGAGCTTCCGGGACAGGGGGCAAGGGAGCAGTTCTTC.

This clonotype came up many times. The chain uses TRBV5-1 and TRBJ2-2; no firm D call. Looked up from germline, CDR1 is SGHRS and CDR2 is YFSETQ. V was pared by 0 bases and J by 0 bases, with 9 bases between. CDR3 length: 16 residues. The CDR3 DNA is TGCGCCAGCAGCTTGGGGACGGCCTCGAACACCGGGGAGCTGTTTTTT. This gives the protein CASSLGTASNTGELFF.

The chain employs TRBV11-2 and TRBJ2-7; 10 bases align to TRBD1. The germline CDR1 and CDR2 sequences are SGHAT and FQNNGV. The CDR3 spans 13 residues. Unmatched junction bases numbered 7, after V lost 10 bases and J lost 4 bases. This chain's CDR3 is CATEGQGFYEQYF. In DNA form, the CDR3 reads TGTGCCACCGAGGGACAGGGGTTTTACGAGCAGTACTTC. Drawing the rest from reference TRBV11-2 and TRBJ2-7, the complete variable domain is EAGVAQSPRYKIIEKRQSVAFWCNPISGHATLYWYQQILGQGPKLLIQFQNNGVVDDSQLPKDRFSAERLKGVDSTLKIQPAKLEDSAVYLCATEGQGFYEQYFGPGTRLTVT.

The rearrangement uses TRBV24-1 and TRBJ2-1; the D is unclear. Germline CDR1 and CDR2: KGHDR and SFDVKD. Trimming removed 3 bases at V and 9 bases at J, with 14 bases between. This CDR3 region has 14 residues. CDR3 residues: CATSDLAAHTEQFF. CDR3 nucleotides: TGTGCCACCAGTGATCTGGCAGCCCATACTGAGCAGTTCTTC.